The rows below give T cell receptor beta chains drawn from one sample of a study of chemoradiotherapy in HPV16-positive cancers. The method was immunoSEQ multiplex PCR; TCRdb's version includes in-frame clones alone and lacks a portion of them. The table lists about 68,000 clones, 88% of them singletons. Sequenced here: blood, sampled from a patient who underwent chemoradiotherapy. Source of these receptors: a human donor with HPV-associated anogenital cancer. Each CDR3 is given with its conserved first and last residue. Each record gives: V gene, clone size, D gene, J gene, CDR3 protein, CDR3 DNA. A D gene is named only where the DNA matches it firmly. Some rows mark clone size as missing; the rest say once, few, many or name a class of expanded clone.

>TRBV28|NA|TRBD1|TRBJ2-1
CASSLVRGWSSYNEQFF
TGTGCCAGCAGTTTAGTCAGGGGGTGGAGCTCCTACAATGAGCAGTTCTTC
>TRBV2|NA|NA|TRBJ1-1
CASSGDSGRNTEAFF
TGTGCCAGCAGCGGGGATTCCGGGAGGAACACTGAAGCTTTCTTT
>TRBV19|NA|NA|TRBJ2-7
CASSRDLSSYEQYF
TGTGCCAGTAGCCGGGACTTAAGCTCCTACGAGCAGTACTTC
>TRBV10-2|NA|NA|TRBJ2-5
CASSDENRAATQYF
TGCGCCAGCAGTGATGAAAATAGGGCAGCGACCCAGTACTTC
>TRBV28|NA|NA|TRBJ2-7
CASSDGYEQYF
TGTGCCAGCAGTGACGGGTACGAGCAGTACTTC
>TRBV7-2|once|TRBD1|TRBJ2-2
CASSLVRTGFVAGELFF
TGTGCCAGCAGCTTAGTTCGGACAGGGTTCGTCGCCGGGGAGCTGTTTTTT
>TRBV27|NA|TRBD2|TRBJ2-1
CASMQRGYNEQFF
TGTGCCAGCATGCAGCGGGGCTACAATGAGCAGTTCTTC
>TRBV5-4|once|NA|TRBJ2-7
CASSLARVSYEQYF
TGTGCCAGCAGCTTGGCCAGGGTTTCCTACGAGCAGTACTTC
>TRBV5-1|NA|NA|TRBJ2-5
CASSLEGVQETQYF
TGCGCCAGCAGCTTGGAGGGAGTCCAAGAGACCCAGTACTTC
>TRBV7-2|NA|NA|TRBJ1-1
CASSLGAINTEAFF
TGTGCCAGCAGCTTAGGAGCGATTAACACTGAAGCTTTCTTT
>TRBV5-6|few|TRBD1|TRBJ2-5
CASSPGQGWKTQYF
TGTGCCAGCAGCCCCGGACAGGGGTGGAAGACCCAGTACTTC
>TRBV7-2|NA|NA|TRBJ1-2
CASSFLTGNGYTF
TGTGCCAGCAGCTTTTTAACTGGGAATGGCTACACCTTC
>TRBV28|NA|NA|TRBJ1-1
CASSTWQGAENTEAFF
TGTGCCAGCAGCACCTGGCAGGGAGCAGAGAACACTGAAGCTTTCTTT
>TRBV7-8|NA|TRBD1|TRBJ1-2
CASSLADRGYGYTF
TGTGCCAGCAGCTTAGCCGACAGGGGTTATGGCTACACCTTC
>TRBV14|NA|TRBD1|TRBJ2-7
CASSRDRGLPLYEQYF
TGTGCCAGCAGCCGAGACAGGGGGCTACCCCTCTACGAGCAGTACTTC
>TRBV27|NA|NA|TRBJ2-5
CASSLIGRETQYF
TGTGCCAGCAGTTTAATCGGGAGAGAGACCCAGTACTTC
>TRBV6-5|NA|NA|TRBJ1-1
CASSFLAANTEAFF
TGTGCCAGCAGTTTCTTGGCGGCGAACACTGAAGCTTTCTTT
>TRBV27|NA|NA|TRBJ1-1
CASRHGGGTPEAFF
TGTGCCAGCAGGCATGGTGGGGGAACTCCTGAAGCTTTCTTT
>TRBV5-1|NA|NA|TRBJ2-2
CASSPRDYTGELFF
TGCGCCAGCAGCCCAAGAGATTACACCGGGGAGCTGTTTTTT
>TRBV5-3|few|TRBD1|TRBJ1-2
CARSLVYQGEYGYTF
TGTGCCAGAAGCTTGGTGTACCAGGGGGAGTATGGCTACACCTTC
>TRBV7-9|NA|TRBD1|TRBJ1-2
CASSLGQGWNYGYTF
TGTGCCAGCAGCCTTGGACAGGGATGGAACTATGGCTACACCTTC
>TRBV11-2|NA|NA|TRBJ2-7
CASSLVWDVPPTYEQYF
TGTGCCAGCAGCTTAGTCTGGGACGTACCCCCTACCTACGAGCAGTACTTC
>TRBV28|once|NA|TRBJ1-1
CASSLWAGSGGSEAFF
TGTGCCAGCAGTTTATGGGCAGGATCTGGGGGCTCTGAAGCTTTCTTT
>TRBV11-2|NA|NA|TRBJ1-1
CASSLDQGTEAFF
TGTGCCAGCAGCTTAGACCAAGGAACTGAAGCTTTCTTT
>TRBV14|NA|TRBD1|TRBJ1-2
CASSQGTASIYGYTF
TGTGCCAGCAGCCAGGGGACAGCTAGCATCTATGGCTACACCTTC
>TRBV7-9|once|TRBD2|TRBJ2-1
CASSISGRAKSEQFF
TGTGCCAGCAGCATTAGCGGGAGGGCCAAAAGTGAGCAGTTCTTC
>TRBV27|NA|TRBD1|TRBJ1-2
CASSLSGQGYGYTF
TGTGCCAGCAGTTTATCCGGACAGGGTTATGGCTACACCTTC
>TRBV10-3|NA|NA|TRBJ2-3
CAISEPVSTDTQYF
TGTGCCATCAGTGAACCAGTTAGCACAGATACGCAGTATTTT
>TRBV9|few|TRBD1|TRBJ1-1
CASSFGQGTEAFF
TGTGCCAGCAGCTTCGGACAGGGCACTGAAGCTTTCTTT
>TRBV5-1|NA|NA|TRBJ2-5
CASSLGTTETQYF
TGCGCCAGCAGCTTGGGGACCACAGAGACCCAGTACTTC
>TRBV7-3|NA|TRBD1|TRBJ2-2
CASSLQGAYTGELFF
TGTGCCAGCAGCTTACAGGGGGCCTACACCGGGGAGCTGTTTTTT